This T cell receptor (beta chain) emerged from a study of blood T cell repertoires in COVID-19. For the study at large: Samples came from the United States, Italy and Spain, spanning acute and convalescent COVID-19.

The V gene's germline CDR1 is SGDLS and CDR2 YYNGEE. With 1 base removed from V and 5 bases from J, the gap between germline ends came to 12 bases. The CDR3 contains 14 residues. Clones were read by immunoSEQ multiplex PCR, and TCRdb kept only the in-frame ones, dropping some. The data hold 200,000 or so clones, with approximately 82% observed a single time. The chain links TRBV9 to TRBJ1-1, with D tentatively TRBD1 (5 bases). Sequencing input: peripheral blood. The source of this sequence is a human donor with acute or convalescent COVID-19. The donor label of this sample is uncertain. CDR3 loop: CASSVPTGGTEAFF. The CDR3 DNA reads as TGTGCCAGCAGCGTACCCACCGGGGGGACTGAAGCTTTCTTT. Using reference TRBV9 and TRBJ1-1 for the parts outside the CDR3, the full variable domain is DSGVTQTPKHLITATGQRVTLRCSPRSGDLSVYWYQQSLDQGLQFLIQYYNGEERAKGNILERFSAQQFPDLHSELNLSSLELGDSALYFCASSVPTGGTEAFFGQGTRLTVV.